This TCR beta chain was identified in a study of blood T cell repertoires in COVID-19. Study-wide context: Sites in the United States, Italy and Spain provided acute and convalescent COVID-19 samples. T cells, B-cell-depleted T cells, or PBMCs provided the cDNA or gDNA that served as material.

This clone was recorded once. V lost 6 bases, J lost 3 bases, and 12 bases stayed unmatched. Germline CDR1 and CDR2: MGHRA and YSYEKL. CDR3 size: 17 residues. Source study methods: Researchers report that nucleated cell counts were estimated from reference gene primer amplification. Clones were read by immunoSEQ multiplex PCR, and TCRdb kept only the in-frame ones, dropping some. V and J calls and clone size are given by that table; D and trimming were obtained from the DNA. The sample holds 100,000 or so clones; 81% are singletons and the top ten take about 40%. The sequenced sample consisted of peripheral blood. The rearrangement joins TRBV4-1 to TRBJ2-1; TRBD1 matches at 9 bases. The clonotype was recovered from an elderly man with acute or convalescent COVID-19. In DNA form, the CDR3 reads TGCGCCAGCAGTTACCTAGCACAGGGGGCCGACTACAATGAGCAGTTCTTC. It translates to CASSYLAQGADYNEQFF.